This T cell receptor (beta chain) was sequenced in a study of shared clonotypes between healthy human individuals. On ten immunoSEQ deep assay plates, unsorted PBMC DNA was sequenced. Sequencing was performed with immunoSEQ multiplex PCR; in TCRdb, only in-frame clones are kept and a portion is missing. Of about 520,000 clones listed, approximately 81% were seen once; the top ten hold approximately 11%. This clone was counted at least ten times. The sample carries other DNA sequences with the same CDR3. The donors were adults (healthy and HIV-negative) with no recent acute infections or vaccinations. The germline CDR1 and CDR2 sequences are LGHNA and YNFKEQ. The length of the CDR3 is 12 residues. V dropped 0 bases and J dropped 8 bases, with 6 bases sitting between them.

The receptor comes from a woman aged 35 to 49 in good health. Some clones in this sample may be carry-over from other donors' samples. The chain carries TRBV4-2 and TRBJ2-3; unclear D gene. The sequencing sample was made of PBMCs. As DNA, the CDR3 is TGTGCCAGCAGCCAAGATCAAGTTACGCAGTATTTT. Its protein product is CASSQDQVTQYF.